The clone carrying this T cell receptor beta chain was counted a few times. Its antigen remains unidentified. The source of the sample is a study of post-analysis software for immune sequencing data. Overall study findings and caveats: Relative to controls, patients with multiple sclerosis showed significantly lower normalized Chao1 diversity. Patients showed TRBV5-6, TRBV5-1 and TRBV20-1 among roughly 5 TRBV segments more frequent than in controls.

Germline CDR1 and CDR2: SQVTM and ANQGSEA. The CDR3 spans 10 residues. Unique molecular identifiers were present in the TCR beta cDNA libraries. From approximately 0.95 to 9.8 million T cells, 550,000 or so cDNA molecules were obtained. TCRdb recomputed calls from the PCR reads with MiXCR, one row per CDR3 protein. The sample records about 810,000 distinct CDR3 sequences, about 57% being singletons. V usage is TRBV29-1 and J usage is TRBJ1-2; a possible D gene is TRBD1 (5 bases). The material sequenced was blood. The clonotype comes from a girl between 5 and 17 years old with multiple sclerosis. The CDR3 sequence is CWGNHYGYTF. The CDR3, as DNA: TGCTGGGGGAACCACTATGGCTACACCTTC.